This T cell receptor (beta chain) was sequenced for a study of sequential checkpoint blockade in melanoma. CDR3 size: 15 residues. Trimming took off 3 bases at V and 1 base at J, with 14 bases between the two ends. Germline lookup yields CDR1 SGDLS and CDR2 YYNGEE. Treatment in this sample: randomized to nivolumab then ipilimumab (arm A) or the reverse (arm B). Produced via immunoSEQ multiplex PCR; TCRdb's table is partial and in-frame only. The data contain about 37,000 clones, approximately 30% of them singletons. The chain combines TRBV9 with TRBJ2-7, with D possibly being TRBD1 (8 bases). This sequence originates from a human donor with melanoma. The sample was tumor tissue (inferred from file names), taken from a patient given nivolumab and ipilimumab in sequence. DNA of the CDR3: TGTGCCAGCAGCGCTGGACAGGGAGGGTCCTACGAGCAGTACTTC. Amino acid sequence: CASSAGQGGSYEQYF.